This T cell receptor beta chain was sequenced for a study of shared clonotypes between healthy human individuals. Original methodology: ImmunoSEQ output held junction-only sequences without quality scores, so filtering differed. Data came from immunoSEQ multiplex PCR; TCRdb stores just in-frame clones and leaves some out. Clone size and V and J calls were adopted from that table, with D and trimming inferred from the DNA. The table lists more than 850,000 clones, roughly 74% of them singletons. General study findings and limits: The sharing of about 5% of naive CD4 clonotypes was seen across a few donors.

As concerns this clone: Its antigen is still unknown. This CDR3 is also generated by other DNA sequences in the sample.

Germline assignment: CDR1 SGHRS and CDR2 YFSETQ. This CDR3 region has 14 residues. V shed 4 bases, J shed 4 bases, and the junction held 4 bases outside the gene matches. Specimen: memory CD4+ T cells from PBMCs. Subset indicated: CD45RA-negative fraction. The receptor was isolated from a man between 18 and 29 years old in good health. Some clones in this sample may be carry-over from other donors' samples. The genes are TRBV5-1 and TRBJ2-3; 9 bases map to TRBD1. The CDR3 DNA is TGCGCCAGCAGCCCGGGACAGGGACCAGATACGCAGTATTTT. It yields the protein CASSPGQGPDTQYF.